The sequence of this TCR beta chain was determined in a study of cytomegalovirus exposure and HLA in healthy donors. Overall study: Across around 400 genotyped donors, approximately 80% landed in the Caucasian-associated ancestry cluster.

In nominal health when sampled, donors likely had unrecorded immune exposures nonetheless. Primers: 60 Vbeta forward and 13 Jbeta reverse. Clones were sequenced by immunoSEQ multiplex PCR, and TCRdb holds only the in-frame ones, with some missing. The data contain around 180,000 clones, roughly 78% of them singletons. The junction had 5 bases not matched to a gene; V was cut back by 0 bases and J by 3 bases. Germline CDR1 and CDR2: SGHRS and YFSETQ. The CDR3 is 16 amino acids. To note about this clone: What it recognizes is unknown.

Findings of the study overall: In a later analysis, a missense DCLRE1C variant was linked to TCR beta V- and J-gene trimming.

The rearrangement joins TRBV5-1 to TRBJ2-1, with 8 bases matching TRBD1. This receptor was taken from a woman between 35 and 50 years old in good health and CMV-seronegative. Input material: PBMCs. For the CDR3, the DNA is TGCGCCAGCAGCTTGGGACAGGGGCCTCTCTACAATGAGCAGTTCTTC. This translates into CASSLGQGPLYNEQFF.